This T cell receptor beta chain stems from a study of T cells in Graves' hyperthyroidism and ophthalmopathy. Study summary: Blood was drawn when the patient was first diagnosed and still untreated.

Amplification yielded TCR beta CDR3 regions, with RNA transcripts as the source. TCR CDR3 regions were first amplified by RT-PCR with HTBI primers. In TCRdb, the multiplex PCR reads were re-called with MiXCR into one record per CDR3 protein. The sample shows about 740,000 distinct CDR3 sequences, about 15% of them seen only once. The germline V gene encodes CDR1 SGHNT and CDR2 YYREEE (reference sequence). The junction had 6 bases not matched to a gene; V was cut back by 5 bases and J by 3 bases. The CDR3 sequence is 15 residues long. Absence of ophthalmopathy progression within 18 months defined stable Graves' hyperthyroidism. A 10 ml volume of fresh peripheral blood provided the PBMCs.

This clonotype was sampled from a woman aged 18-35 years with Graves' hyperthyroidism. The chain combines TRBV5-4 with TRBJ2-1; TRBD1 matches 9 bases. Sequenced input: blood. The CDR3 coding sequence is TGTGCCAGCAGAGGACAGGGGCGGTTCTACAATGAGCAGTTCTTC. It specifies CASRGQGRFYNEQFF.